Below, one T cell receptor (beta chain) is given with its context. Antigen: not known. This specimen comes from a study of cytomegalovirus exposure and HLA in healthy donors. Findings of the study overall: In an earlier analysis, most TCR beta V segments were productive about 87% or about 30% of the time. Later, an analysis showed that TCR beta chains associated with HLA were more clonally expanded than others that were equally common. HLA alleles were associated with 16,951 TCR beta sequences in a later analysis at 0.05 false discovery rate.

The PCR made use of 60 Vbeta and 13 Jbeta primers. Clones were read by immunoSEQ multiplex PCR, and TCRdb kept only the in-frame ones, dropping some. In the table there are some 170,000 clones, roughly 79% of which are singletons. The V segment lost 3 bases and the J segment 7 bases; nucleotides outside the gene matches: 5. The germline CDR1 and CDR2 sequences are MNHEY and SVGAGI. The CDR3 runs to 14 residues. The chain links TRBV6-5 to TRBJ1-5; 8 positions agree with TRBD1. Sequencing was performed on PBMCs. This clonotype originated in a middle-aged woman in good health and CMV-seronegative. CDR3 nucleotide sequence: TGTGCCAGCAGTTATGACCAGGGGGCACAGCCCCAGCATTTT. It codes for CASSYDQGAQPQHF.